The sequence of this T cell receptor beta chain was determined in a study of T cell responses to AZD1222 COVID-19 vaccine. Study-level findings and limits: Possibly, clonal diversity was underestimated; donors were largely white British and included more females. Spike-specific TCR breadth rose after two AZD1222 doses, and depth rose as well. Targets within unmutated variant regions were reportedly found for nearly half of spike-specific TCRs.

Note on this clone: The antigen remains undetermined.

The data were produced by immunoSEQ multiplex PCR, yet TCRdb's version contains in-frame clones alone and is incomplete. The table shows about 110,000 clones, with roughly 90% occurring only once. The sequence was collected from an adult in good health. The source was peripheral blood, collected on day 0 of AZD1222 vaccination.

This chain's CDR3 is CASSKGQGHQPQHF. CDR3 coding DNA: TGTGCCAGTAGTAAAGGACAGGGCCATCAGCCCCAGCATTTT. The rearrangement links TRBV19 to TRBJ1-5, with 8 positions matching TRBD1. The CDR3 extends over 14 amino acids. CDR1 is LNHDA and CDR2 is SQIVND in the germline V gene (reference sequence). With 4 bases clipped from V and 5 bases from J, the junction kept 4 bases outside the gene matches.